This T cell receptor (beta chain) comes out of a study of cytomegalovirus exposure and HLA in healthy donors. Profiled with immunoSEQ multiplex PCR; TCRdb holds only in-frame clones, not every one. This repertoire shows 250,000 to 300,000 clones, 80% to 90% found once; its top ten account for 1%. Comment on this clone: Its matching antigen is unknown. The same CDR3 also results from other DNA sequences found in this sample.

Broader study findings: The study designated 160 or so TCR beta chains cytomegalovirus-associated. That first-cohort TCR clusters tended to co-occur in the 130 or so validation repertoires was found in a later analysis. The dataset shows that most TCR sequences were rare, while some public TCRs occurred in many donors.

The sequence came from a woman aged 18-29 years in good health and CMV-seronegative. The sequenced sample consisted of PBMCs.

CDR3 protein: CASSLVGGSTDTQYF. CDR3 nucleotides: TGTGCCAGCAGCTTAGTCGGGGGTTCCACAGATACGCAGTATTTT. The V call is TRBV11-2, the J call TRBJ2-3; D may be TRBD2 (6 bases). There are 15 residues in the CDR3. Per germline, CDR1 SGHAT and CDR2 FQNNGV. V lost 1 base, J lost 2 bases, and 10 bases lay in between.